These T cell receptor beta chains were read from a single sample in a study of T-cell reconstitution after alpha-beta-depleted transplantation in children. TCRdb re-called the PCR reads through MiXCR, storing one row per CDR3 protein. The sample comprises about a million distinct CDR3 sequences, about 31% of which are singletons, and over 25% rests with the top ten. The specimen comprised PBMCs, mostly from graft donor cells, sampled 360 days after TCRalphabeta/CD19-depleted stem cell transplant. The source is a boy under two years old who had a stem cell transplant for SCID, so the T cells may come from the graft donor. Both conserved end residues are part of each CDR3. D genes are given only for firm matches. Size is omitted from some rows. Given values are once, few, many or a class for expanded clones.

>TRBV5-1|TRBJ1-4|.|few
TGCGCCAGCAGCTTGTGGGGGATAGGTGGATTCAGGGAAGTTTTT
CASSLWGIGGFREVF
>TRBV29-1|TRBJ2-3|.|once
TGCAGCGTGGGCAGGGTCGCGAAATCAGATACGCAGTATTTT
CSVGRVAKSDTQYF
>TRBV4-2|TRBJ2-7|.|.
TGTGCCAGCAATCTTAACAGGGAGAACTACGAGCAGTACTTC
CASNLNRENYEQYF
>TRBV20-1|TRBJ2-3|TRBD1|few
TGCAGTGCTAGTAGGGGGCGCGCAGATACGCAGTATTTT
CSASRGRADTQYF
>TRBV18|TRBJ1-3|.|.
TGTGCCAGCTCGCCCGACAGCCGCTCTGGAAACACCATATATTTT
CASSPDSRSGNTIYF
>TRBV28|TRBJ2-1|.|.
TGTGCCAGCAGCCCGGGACGGCTCTACAATGAGCAGTTCTTC
CASSPGRLYNEQFF
>TRBV12-3/TRBV12-4|TRBJ1-6|TRBD1|.
TGTGCCAGCAGTGGGACAGGGGAGAGACCCCTCCACTTT
CASSGTGERPLHF
>TRBV20-1|TRBJ2-5|.|.
TGCAGTGCTCCGCGGGGTCTACCGGAGACCCAGTACTTC
CSAPRGLPETQYF
>TRBV29-1|TRBJ2-3|.|few
TGCAGCGGACGCACAGGGTCTCGCACAGATACGCAGTATTTT
CSGRTGSRTDTQYF
>TRBV29-1|TRBJ2-3|.|few
TGCAGCGTTGAGCCGGCAGATACGCAGTATTTT
CSVEPADTQYF
>TRBV20-1|TRBJ2-3|.|many
TGCAGTGCTAGCCAGGGGGGGCACGACACAGATACGCAGTATTTT
CSASQGGHDTDTQYF
>TRBV6-5|TRBJ2-5|.|.
TGTGCCAGCAGTTACCTAATAGGGGCAGAGACCCAGTACTTC
CASSYLIGAETQYF
>TRBV3-1|TRBJ2-7|.|.
TGTGCCAGCAGCCTGGGAGGCAGCTACTTGCACTACGAGCAGTACTTC
CASSLGGSYLHYEQYF
>TRBV12-3/TRBV12-4|TRBJ2-2|.|many
TGTGCCAGCAGCCGCACCGGGGAGCTGTTTTTT
CASSRTGELFF
>TRBV4-1|TRBJ2-1|.|.
TGCGCCAGCAGCCAAGCTCCCGTCACCTACAATGAGCAGTTCTTC
CASSQAPVTYNEQFF
>TRBV5-1|TRBJ2-7|.|.
TGCGCCAGCAGACCGGGGCAAATTAGCTCCTACGAGCAGTACTTC
CASRPGQISSYEQYF
>TRBV4-3|TRBJ2-3|TRBD1|.
TGCGCCAGCAGCCAAGAACAGGGGGCCTACACAGATACGCAGTATTTT
CASSQEQGAYTDTQYF
>TRBV7-8|TRBJ2-3|.|.
TGTGCCAGCAGGCAAGTCCAGCCAACAGATACGCAGTATTTT
CASRQVQPTDTQYF
>TRBV2|TRBJ2-3|TRBD1|few
TGTGCCAGCAGCGGGACAGCCTTCACAGATACGCAGTATTTT
CASSGTAFTDTQYF
>TRBV12-3/TRBV12-4|TRBJ1-1|TRBD1|.
TGTGCCAGCAGTTCCCGGGACAGCTACACTGAAGCTTTCTTT
CASSSRDSYTEAFF
>TRBV7-9|TRBJ2-5|.|once
TGTGCCAGCGGAAACGGGGAGACCCAGTACTTC
CASGNGETQYF
>TRBV12-3/TRBV12-4|TRBJ1-1|.|few
TGTGCCAGCAGAATAATACAGACAAGTATGAACACTGAAGCTTTCTTT
CASRIIQTSMNTEAFF
>TRBV7-2|TRBJ2-1|TRBD2|many
TGTGCCAGCAGCTACGGGACTAGCGGTTCCCACAATGAGCAGTTCTTC
CASSYGTSGSHNEQFF
>TRBV20-1|TRBJ2-5|.|.
TGCAGTGCTAGAGATCTGGGGACCACCCAAGAGACCCAGTACTTC
CSARDLGTTQETQYF
>TRBV12-3/TRBV12-4|TRBJ2-7|.|few
TGTGCCAGCAGCCGGGGGCACTACGAGCAGTACTTC
CASSRGHYEQYF
>TRBV20-1|TRBJ2-3|TRBD2|.
TGCAGTGCTAGAGGATGGGTAGCGGGGGGGCCAAGAGATACGCAGTATTTT
CSARGWVAGGPRDTQYF
>TRBV20-1|TRBJ2-5|.|few
TGCAGTGCTAGTTTCCAGCGACAAGAGACCCAGTACTTC
CSASFQRQETQYF
>TRBV10-3|TRBJ2-7|TRBD2|few
TGTGCCATCAGTAGCGGGACTAGCGGGGGCCGCGAGCAGTACTTC
CAISSGTSGGREQYF
>TRBV3-1|TRBJ2-1|.|.
TGTGCCAGCTCGGACCTCGGGGTCGGGGTCGATGAGCAGTTCTTC
CASSDLGVGVDEQFF
>TRBV6-5|TRBJ2-5|TRBD1|.
TGTGCCAGCAGTTACTCAACAACAGGGGGCTTCAGAGAGACCCAGTACTTC
CASSYSTTGGFRETQYF
>TRBV5-1|TRBJ2-7|TRBD1|.
TGCGCCAGCAGCCTCCGGACAGGGGTGTCGGAGCAGTACTTC
CASSLRTGVSEQYF
>TRBV4-1|TRBJ2-7|.|few
TGCGCCAGCAGCCAAGTCAAGGGAACCTACGAGCAGTACTTC
CASSQVKGTYEQYF
>TRBV5-6|TRBJ2-5|.|.
TGTGCCAGCAGCCTGGTAGTGTTACCACAAGAGACCCAGTACTTC
CASSLVVLPQETQYF
>TRBV3-1|TRBJ2-7|.|few
TGTGCCAGCAGCCTCCAGGCCCTCTCCTACGAGCAGTACTTC
CASSLQALSYEQYF
>TRBV20-1|TRBJ1-4|.|.
TGCAGTGCTAGCCCTCTTGGGCGTAATGAAAAACTGTTTTTT
CSASPLGRNEKLFF
>TRBV9|TRBJ1-2|.|.
TGTGCCAGCAGCGTAGAGGGAGGGCTGAGAGGCTACACCTTC
CASSVEGGLRGYTF
>TRBV24-1|TRBJ2-1|.|.
TGTGCCACCAGTCAGGGGGGACAGTACAATGAGCAGTTCTTC
CATSQGGQYNEQFF
>TRBV7-6|TRBJ2-3|TRBD2|.
TGTGCCAGCAGCCTCGGAGCGGGGCCCCTCACAGATACGCAGTATTTT
CASSLGAGPLTDTQYF
>TRBV18|TRBJ2-5|.|few
TGTGCCAGCTCACCAAGTTTGAGCAAAGAGACCCAGTACTTC
CASSPSLSKETQYF
>TRBV5-1|TRBJ2-2|.|.
TGCGCCAGCGTGCCAGAGAACACCGGGGAGCTGTTTTTT
CASVPENTGELFF